The 14 T cell receptor beta chains in this list originate from one sample, sequenced in a study of patients and donors after allogeneic stem cell transplantation. TCRdb redid the calling of the RT-PCR reads with MiXCR, one entry per CDR3 protein. The sample lists about a million distinct CDR3 sequences, more than 15% occurring once. The sample consisted of blood, either unsorted or a sorted T cell fraction (not recorded which). These receptors all come from a human donor who was either an allogeneic HSCT recipient or a stem cell or donor lymphocyte infusion donor (not recorded which). It is not recorded whose cells these are; they may come from a transplant donor.

The chain couples TRBV5-1 to TRBJ2-2; 11 positions match TRBD2. The CDR3 sequence is 16 residues long. Germline trimming cut 4 bases from V and 3 bases from J; bases unmatched to any gene: 5. Germline loops: CDR1 SGHRS, CDR2 YFSETQ. CDR3 nucleotide sequence: TGCGCCAGCAGCCCCAATAGCGGGAGGGACACCGGGGAGCTGTTTTTT. The encoded protein is CASSPNSGRDTGELFF.

In its sample, this clonotype was seen a few times. The chain combines TRBV7-8 with TRBJ2-7; the D is unclear. Trimming removed 0 bases from V and 5 bases from J, with 5 bases in between. The length of the CDR3 is 12 residues. From germline, CDR1 is SGHVS and CDR2 FQNEAQ. The chain's CDR3 is CASSLAHNEQYF. The CDR3 DNA is TGTGCCAGCAGCTTAGCCCACAACGAGCAGTACTTC.

This clonotype turned up a few times. V usage is TRBV4-1 and J usage is TRBJ1-3; D is unresolved. The V and J ends lost 1 base and 3 bases respectively, with 4 bases between them. CDR1 and CDR2 (germline): MGHRA, YSYEKL. This CDR3 comprises 13 residues. CDR3 loop: CASSQGFGNTIYF. DNA for the CDR3: TGCGCCAGCAGCCAAGGGTTTGGAAACACCATATATTTT.

This clonotype came up a few times. This chain uses TRBV5-1 with TRBJ2-1; possible D gene TRBD2, 6 bases. The CDR3 has 17 residues. In germline, CDR1 is SGHRS, CDR2 YFSETQ. Trimming cost V 0 bases and J 0 bases, with 13 bases left between them. The CDR3 is CASSLAEVGSSYNEQFF. In DNA, the CDR3 is TGCGCCAGCAGCTTGGCCGAAGTCGGGAGCTCCTACAATGAGCAGTTCTTC.

This clonotype occurred a few times. This chain uses TRBV28 with TRBJ1-4; no definite D call. The CDR3 is made up of 14 amino acids. V was trimmed by 6 bases and J by 8 bases, leaving 16 bases between them. CDR1 is MDHEN, CDR2 SYDVKM, per germline. CDR3 protein: CASSYEGPREKLFF. The CDR3 region has the DNA TGTGCCAGCAGCTATGAGGGCCCCCGGGAAAAACTGTTTTTT.

In its sample, this clonotype was seen many times. The V call is TRBV29-1, the J call TRBJ2-7, with TRBD1 matching 7 bases. V lost 7 bases and J lost 1; bases outside the gene matches: 13. CDR3 size: 15 residues. Looked up from germline, CDR1 is SQVTM and CDR2 is ANQGSEA. CDR3 in amino acids: CSAGGRDRGSYEQYF. CDR3 in DNA: TGCAGCGCTGGGGGCCGGGACAGAGGATCCTACGAGCAGTACTTC.

This clonotype was picked up many times. V and J are TRBV5-1 and TRBJ2-7; TRBD2 aligns across 8 bases. Germline values: CDR1 SGHRS, CDR2 YFSETQ. V was pared by 1 base and J by 1 base, with 4 bases of the junction left unmatched. CDR3 length equals 15 residues. CDR3 sequence (DNA): TGCGCCAGCAGCTTGAAACGGGAGGGATCCTACGAGCAGTACTTC. It is translated as CASSLKREGSYEQYF.

This clonotype was found a few times. The chain is built from TRBV4-1 and TRBJ2-1; no clear D. The CDR3 runs to 14 residues. The germline gives CDR1 MGHRA, CDR2 YSYEKL. V was clipped by 2 bases and J by 4 bases, with 9 bases between them. The CDR3, as DNA: TGCGCCAGCAGCCAACCGGTGGGTTACAATGAGCAGTTCTTC. This encodes CASSQPVGYNEQFF.

The genes are TRBV5-1 and TRBJ2-3, with 10 bases matching TRBD2. Per germline, CDR1 SGHRS and CDR2 YFSETQ. The CDR3 sequence is 15 residues long. J gave up 8 bases and V 4 bases, and 10 bases lay outside the gene matches. The CDR3 coding sequence is TGCGCCAGCAGCACCTTAGCGGGAGGAGGGAGTACGCAGTATTTT. Encoded protein: CASSTLAGGGSTQYF.

The V gene is TRBV12-3 or TRBV12-4, the J gene TRBJ2-3, with 9 bases identical to TRBD2. The CDR3 runs to 15 residues. V was pared by 3 bases and J by 2 bases, with 3 bases of the junction left unmatched. The CDR3 DNA reads TGTGCCAGCAGTTTTGCGGGGGGGTACACAGATACGCAGTATTTT. Its translation: CASSFAGGYTDTQYF.

A few counts support this clonotype. The chain links TRBV3-1 to TRBJ2-5; possible D gene TRBD2, 6 bases. The V end lost 1 base, the J end lost 5 bases, and 11 bases lay between the germline ends. This CDR3 region has 14 residues. Per the germline V gene, CDR1 is LGHDT and CDR2 is YNNKEL (reference sequence). In DNA, the CDR3 is TGTGCCAGCAGCCAAGTCGGGAGTGGCGAGACCCAGTACTTC. The encoded protein is CASSQVGSGETQYF.

This clonotype was observed a handful of times. This sequence joins TRBV5-1 and TRBJ2-5; TRBD2 matches 11 bases. Germline V gives CDR1 SGHRS, CDR2 YFSETQ. This CDR3 has 16 amino acids. With 4 bases clipped from V and 5 bases from J, the junction kept 10 bases outside the gene matches. The CDR3 DNA follows: TGCGCCAGCAGCCGTCGACCTAGCGGGGGGTATGAGACCCAGTACTTC. It encodes CASSRRPSGGYETQYF.

The chain links TRBV12-3 or TRBV12-4 to TRBJ1-1; 10 bases fit TRBD1. V lost 2 bases, J lost 8 bases, and 8 bases stayed unmatched. This CDR3 region has 15 residues. CDR3 sequence: CASSLRDRGTTEAFF. CDR3 DNA sequence: TGTGCCAGCAGTTTAAGGGACAGGGGAACCACAGAAGCTTTCTTT.

This clonotype was counted a few times. The rearrangement joins TRBV9 to TRBJ2-1; 7 bases fit TRBD1. V was pared by 3 bases and J by 0 bases, with 6 bases of the junction left unmatched. Per the germline V gene, CDR1 is SGDLS and CDR2 is YYNGEE. This CDR3 spans 16 amino acids. CDR3 region: CASSDPGTASYNEQFF. Here the CDR3 DNA reads TGTGCCAGCAGCGACCCCGGGACAGCCTCCTACAATGAGCAGTTCTTC.